This section outlines one T cell receptor beta chain sequence together with its context. The antigen remains undetermined. This entry belongs to a study of cytomegalovirus exposure and HLA in healthy donors. Study-wide results and limits: Productive rates of about 90% or about 30% were seen for most TCR beta V segments in an earlier analysis. Later, an analysis found that common viral pathogens appeared to be linked with several of the most significant clusters.

It was with 60 Vbeta and 13 Jbeta primers that the PCR ran. Only in-frame clones appear in the TCRdb table, and some are missing; sequencing was by immunoSEQ multiplex PCR. The data show around 180,000 clones, around 75% seen once. The source of this sequence is a woman aged 45-65 years in good health and CMV-seronegative. The sample comprised PBMCs.

In DNA form, the CDR3 reads TGTGCCATCAGGGCCGGGACAGGCTATGGCTACACCTTC. Amino acids: CAIRAGTGYGYTF. The chain joins TRBV10-3 to TRBJ1-2, with TRBD1 identical over 8 bases. After removal of 6 bases from V and 4 bases from J, the junction contained 4 bases not matched to a gene. The CDR3 length is 13 residues. Germline V gives CDR1 ENHRY, CDR2 SYGVKD.